Listed below are T cell receptor beta chains from one sample, sequenced in a study of response to subunit inactivated influenza vaccine. TCRdb itself ran the RT-PCR reads through MiXCR, one entry per CDR3 protein. The sample includes about 650,000 distinct CDR3 sequences, approximately 15% of them seen just once. The material sequenced was PBMCs from blood, taken roughly 12 days after vaccination. The receptors shown here come from a man between 45 and 60 years old who received an inactivated influenza vaccine. The CDR3 runs from the conserved cysteine through the conserved F or W. Each record gives: D gene, V gene, J gene, clone size, CDR3 DNA, CDR3 protein. The D gene is left open where the match is weak. Size tells how often a clone was seen (once, few, many) or the class of an expanded clone, and some rows leave it out.

d_call: TRBD2
v_call: TRBV7-9
j_call: TRBJ2-7
clone_size: few
cdr3_nt: TGTGCCAGCAGCATTCGGACTAGCGGGAGTAGCGAGCAGTACTTC
cdr3_aa: CASSIRTSGSSEQYF

d_call: TRBD2
v_call: TRBV7-9
j_call: TRBJ2-3
clone_size: few
cdr3_nt: TGTGCCAGCAGCTTCCCATCCGGGACTAGCGCATATACGCAGTATTTT
cdr3_aa: CASSFPSGTSAYTQYF

d_call: -
v_call: TRBV4-1
j_call: TRBJ2-5
clone_size: -
cdr3_nt: TGCGCCAGCAGCCAAGGGTACTTAGAAGAGACCCAGTACTTC
cdr3_aa: CASSQGYLEETQYF

d_call: -
v_call: TRBV12-3/TRBV12-4
j_call: TRBJ2-2
clone_size: few
cdr3_nt: TGTGCCAGCAGTCACCCTTCCGGGGAGCTGTTTTTT
cdr3_aa: CASSHPSGELFF

d_call: -
v_call: TRBV13
j_call: TRBJ1-2
clone_size: -
cdr3_nt: TGTGCCAGCAGCTTAGCGCAGGGTAGGAGGGCCTATGGCTACACCTTC
cdr3_aa: CASSLAQGRRAYGYTF

d_call: TRBD1
v_call: TRBV19
j_call: TRBJ2-2
clone_size: -
cdr3_nt: TGTGCCAGTACTGCGGACAGGGGGACCGGGGAGCTGTTTTTT
cdr3_aa: CASTADRGTGELFF

d_call: -
v_call: TRBV23-1
j_call: TRBJ2-7
clone_size: -
cdr3_nt: TGCGCCCCGCAGGGAGGAATCCACGAGCAGTACTTC
cdr3_aa: CAPQGGIHEQYF

d_call: -
v_call: TRBV7-2
j_call: TRBJ2-7
clone_size: -
cdr3_nt: TGTGCCAGCAGCCCAACATCCCCACTGACCAGTTACGAGCAGTACTTC
cdr3_aa: CASSPTSPLTSYEQYF

d_call: -
v_call: TRBV3-1
j_call: TRBJ1-4
clone_size: -
cdr3_nt: TGTGCCAGCAGCCATACCGGGACGGCCAATGAAAAACTGTTTTTT
cdr3_aa: CASSHTGTANEKLFF

d_call: TRBD1
v_call: TRBV2
j_call: TRBJ1-2
clone_size: few
cdr3_nt: TGTGCCAGCAGCAATACAGGGGGCAACGGCTACACCTTC
cdr3_aa: CASSNTGGNGYTF

d_call: -
v_call: TRBV28
j_call: TRBJ1-5
clone_size: few
cdr3_nt: TGTGCCAGCACTTTAGGAAATAATCAGCCCCAGCATTTT
cdr3_aa: CASTLGNNQPQHF

d_call: -
v_call: TRBV6-1
j_call: TRBJ2-4
clone_size: -
cdr3_nt: TGTGCCAGCAGTGAAGCGCGGCCCCCGAACATTCAGTACTTC
cdr3_aa: CASSEARPPNIQYF

d_call: TRBD2
v_call: TRBV12-3/TRBV12-4
j_call: TRBJ2-1
clone_size: many
cdr3_nt: TGTGCCAGCAGTTCTAGCGGGGGGTACAATGAGCAGTTCTTC
cdr3_aa: CASSSSGGYNEQFF

d_call: TRBD2
v_call: TRBV18
j_call: TRBJ2-1
clone_size: -
cdr3_nt: TGTGCCAGCTCACCCCCTCCTAGCGGGGTCTCCTACAATGAGCAGTTCTTC
cdr3_aa: CASSPPPSGVSYNEQFF

d_call: -
v_call: TRBV28
j_call: TRBJ2-5
clone_size: -
cdr3_nt: TGTGCCAGCAGTTTAGGCGGGACAAATCAAGAGACCCACTACTTC
cdr3_aa: CASSLGGTNQETHYF

d_call: -
v_call: TRBV3-1
j_call: TRBJ2-1
clone_size: -
cdr3_nt: TGTGCCAGCAGCCCCAGTTTAGACAATGAGCAGTTCTTC
cdr3_aa: CASSPSLDNEQFF

d_call: TRBD1
v_call: TRBV4-3
j_call: TRBJ2-1
clone_size: -
cdr3_nt: TGCGCCAGCAGCCAGGGGGGACAGGGGACCTGGAATGAGCAGTTCTTC
cdr3_aa: CASSQGGQGTWNEQFF

d_call: -
v_call: TRBV10-3
j_call: TRBJ2-1
clone_size: few
cdr3_nt: TGTGCCATCAGTGACCGGGACTTGAAATACAATGAGCAGTTCTTC
cdr3_aa: CAISDRDLKYNEQFF

d_call: -
v_call: TRBV30
j_call: TRBJ2-1
clone_size: few
cdr3_nt: TGTGCCTGGACCGTAGGGGGGGCGGGATACAATGAGCAGTTCTTC
cdr3_aa: CAWTVGGAGYNEQFF

d_call: -
v_call: TRBV20-1
j_call: TRBJ1-5
clone_size: few
cdr3_nt: TGCAGTGCTCTGCTACCGGTAAATCAGCCCCAGCATTTT
cdr3_aa: CSALLPVNQPQHF

d_call: -
v_call: TRBV12-3/TRBV12-4
j_call: TRBJ1-2
clone_size: many
cdr3_nt: TGTGCCAGCAGTCAGGACTATGGCTACACCTTC
cdr3_aa: CASSQDYGYTF

d_call: TRBD2
v_call: TRBV30
j_call: TRBJ2-7
clone_size: once
cdr3_nt: TGTGCCTGGAGTGTAGTTTCCTCGCGGGGGTCCTACGAGCAGTACTTC
cdr3_aa: CAWSVVSSRGSYEQYF

d_call: -
v_call: TRBV7-2
j_call: TRBJ2-2
clone_size: -
cdr3_nt: TGTGCCAGCAGCTTAAATTCGGCGGGGACCACCCGGGAGCTGTTTTTT
cdr3_aa: CASSLNSAGTTRELFF

d_call: TRBD2
v_call: TRBV20-1
j_call: TRBJ2-1
clone_size: many
cdr3_nt: TGCAGTGCTCCCGGACTAGCGGTTTACAATGAGCAGTTCTTC
cdr3_aa: CSAPGLAVYNEQFF